The 4 T cell receptor beta chains listed next were all sequenced from one sample in a study of identical twins. A single record per CDR3 protein comes from TCRdb applying MiXCR to the 5' RACE reads. The data show fewer than 650,000 distinct CDR3 sequences, with just over 7% seen just once and 1.6% held by the top ten. Another study also made use of these data, one on yellow fever vaccine responses in identical twins.

Sequenced sample: PBMCs. The receptor source for this set is a woman younger than 35 in good health.

This chain links TRBV5-1 with TRBJ2-1; no reliable D call. Germline V CDR1 and CDR2: SGHRS, YFSETQ. V lost 0 bases to trimming and J lost 0 bases, with 7 bases between them. The CDR3 loop spans 15 amino acids. DNA of the CDR3: TGCGCCAGCAGCTTGGAGACAAGCTCCTACAATGAGCAGTTCTTC. This gives the protein CASSLETSSYNEQFF. The variable domain in full, completed from reference TRBV5-1 and TRBJ2-1, reads KAGVTQTPRYLIKTRGQQVTLSCSPISGHRSVSWYQQTPGQGLQFLFEYFSETQRNKGNFPGRFSGRQFSNSRSEMNVSTLELGDSALYLCASSLETSSYNEQFFGPGTRLTVL.

This clonotype was recorded many times. This chain links TRBV15 with TRBJ2-1, with 7 bases fitting TRBD2. The germline V gene encodes CDR1 LNHNV and CDR2 YYDKDF (reference sequence). This CDR3 has 14 amino acids. The V and J ends lost 3 bases and 4 bases, in that order; junction bases with no gene match: 3. The CDR3 protein is CATSRGGSYNEQFF. The CDR3 DNA is TGTGCCACCAGCAGGGGCGGGAGTTACAATGAGCAGTTCTTC. Variable domain in full (rest from reference TRBV15 and TRBJ2-1): DAMVIQNPRYQVTQFGKPVTLSCSQTLNHNVMYWYQQKSSQAPKLLFHYYDKDFNNEADTPDNFQSRRPNTSFCFLDIRSPGLGDTAMYLCATSRGGSYNEQFFGPGTRLTVL.

The chain combines TRBV12-3 or TRBV12-4 with TRBJ2-2, with D possibly TRBD1 on 6 matching bases. V was trimmed by 5 bases and J by 5 bases, leaving 12 bases between them. This CDR3 contains 14 residues. The CDR3 region is CASSPTGWTGELFF. The CDR3 coding sequence is TGTGCCAGCAGTCCTACAGGGTGGACCGGGGAGCTGTTTTTT.

This clonotype was seen a handful of times. J is TRBJ2-3 and V is TRBV29-1; D is perhaps TRBD2 (6 bases). Trimming took 5 bases from V and 2 from J, leaving 17 bases between them. Per the germline V gene, CDR1 is SQVTM and CDR2 is ANQGSEA. This CDR3 region has 15 residues. Written as DNA, the CDR3 is TGCAGCGTTTTAGGCGGGGCGCTGATCACAGATACGCAGTATTTT. Protein sequence: CSVLGGALITDTQYF.